The text below deals with one T cell receptor (beta chain). These data are taken from a study of blood T cell repertoires in COVID-19. Participants spanned ages about 18 to 89 years and resided in 20 to 30 US areas. Researchers sorted participants into cohorts using their self-reported clinical history. For recovered donors of Cohort 3, there were two negative PCRs, clearance, or symptom resolution. Per the study methods: Nucleated cell number was recorded as an estimate derived from reference gene primer amplification. The repertoire was sequenced with immunoSEQ multiplex PCR; TCRdb's copy has only in-frame clones and lacks some. V, J and clone size are taken as reported in that table, and D and trimming were inferred from the DNA itself. The sample shows more than 150,000 clones, roughly 87% of them seen only once. The clonotype originates from a woman aged 25 to 45 who had recovered from COVID-19. Sequencing input: PBMCs or T cells enriched from blood (not recorded which).

The CDR3 here is CAWRRKGQGEGQPQHF. Written as DNA, the CDR3 is TGTGCCTGGAGGCGAAAGGGACAGGGCGAAGGACAGCCCCAGCATTTT. J is TRBJ1-5 and V is TRBV30; 9 positions agree with TRBD1. Germline CDR1 and CDR2: GTSNPN and SVGIG (reference sequence). Trimming removed 3 bases from V and 7 bases from J; junction bases left unmatched: 13. This CDR3 region has 16 residues. Full variable domain (remainder filled in from reference TRBV30 and TRBJ1-5): SQTIHQWPATLVQPVGSPLSLECTVEGTSNPNLYWYRQAAGRGLQLLFYSVGIGQISSEVPQNLSASRPQDRQFILSSKKLLLSDSGFYLCAWRRKGQGEGQPQHFGDGTRLSIL.